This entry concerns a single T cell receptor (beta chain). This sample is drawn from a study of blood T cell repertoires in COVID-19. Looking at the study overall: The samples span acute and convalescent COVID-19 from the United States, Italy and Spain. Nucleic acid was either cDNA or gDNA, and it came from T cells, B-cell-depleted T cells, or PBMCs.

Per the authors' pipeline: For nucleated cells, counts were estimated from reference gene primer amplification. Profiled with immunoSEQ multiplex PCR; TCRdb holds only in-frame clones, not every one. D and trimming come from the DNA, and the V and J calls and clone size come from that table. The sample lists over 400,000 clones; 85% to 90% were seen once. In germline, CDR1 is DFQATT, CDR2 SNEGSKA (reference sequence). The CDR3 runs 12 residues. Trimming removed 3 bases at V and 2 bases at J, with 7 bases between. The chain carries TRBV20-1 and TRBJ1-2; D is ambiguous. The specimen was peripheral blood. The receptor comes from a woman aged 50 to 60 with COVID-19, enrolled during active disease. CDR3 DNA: TGCAGTGCTAGTTCCGTCAACTATGGCTACACCTTC. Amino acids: CSASSVNYGYTF.